Each of the 28 T cell receptor beta chains below was sequenced from the same sample in a study of blood T cells in healthy people across ages. Sample-barcoded 5' priming and a J-beta primer mix drove a second PCR of roughly 6 to 12 cycles. TCRdb reprocessed the 5' RACE reads with MiXCR, giving one entry per CDR3 protein. The sample shows about 780,000 distinct CDR3 sequences, less than 60% of them seen only once. Source material: blood. The origin of the receptors is a man aged 80 or over in good health.

The chain couples TRBV6-1 to TRBJ2-7, with 11 bases lining up with TRBD2. The J segment lost 4 bases and the V segment lost 4 bases, leaving 6 bases of the junction unmatched. Germline-derived CDR1 and CDR2 are MNHNS and SASEGT. CDR3 size: 15 residues. The CDR3 here is CASSAGTSGLYEQYF. CDR3 bases: TGTGCCAGCAGTGCTGGGACTAGCGGACTTTACGAGCAGTACTTC.

V usage is TRBV27 and J usage is TRBJ1-4, with a weak D call TRBD1 (6 bases). Looked up from germline, CDR1 is MNHEY and CDR2 is SMNVEV (reference sequence). V lost 0 bases and J 7 bases, leaving 12 bases between the germline ends. CDR3 length equals 15 residues. DNA of the CDR3: TGTGCCAGCAGTTTATCTTTGGGGGCGCGTGAAAAACTGTTTTTT. Protein sequence: CASSLSLGAREKLFF.

V is TRBV29-1 and J is TRBJ2-5; 7 bases fit TRBD2. The CDR3 runs to 12 residues. After removal of 3 bases from V and 9 bases from J, the junction contained 7 bases not matched to a gene. The germline V gene has CDR1 SQVTM and CDR2 ANQGSEA. For the CDR3, the DNA is TGCAGCGTTGATTCGGGGGGTCGGGCCCAGTACTTC. Its protein product is CSVDSGGRAQYF.

This chain connects TRBV28 to TRBJ2-3, with 11 positions matching TRBD2. Germline assignment: CDR1 MDHEN and CDR2 SYDVKM. V lost 10 bases to trimming and J lost 4 bases; unmatched junction nucleotides: 4. The CDR3 extends over 13 amino acids. In DNA, the CDR3 is TGTGCCACCTGGACTAGCGGGCCAGATACGCAGTATTTT. This gives the protein CATWTSGPDTQYF.

The chain has TRBV18 and TRBJ2-3; TRBD2 aligns across 11 bases. J lost 5 bases, V lost 3 bases, and 10 bases had no gene match. This CDR3 has 17 residues. Germline lookup yields CDR1 KGHSH and CDR2 LQKENI. CDR3 DNA: TGTGCCAGCTCACCGAATCCCGGGACTAGCGGCCAAGATACGCAGTATTTT. Amino acids: CASSPNPGTSGQDTQYF.

The chain is built from TRBV7-3 and TRBJ2-5; 8 bases fit TRBD2. CDR1 is SGHTA, CDR2 FQGTGA, per germline. There are 14 residues in the CDR3. The J segment lost 3 bases and the V segment lost 0 bases, leaving 0 bases of the junction unmatched. CDR3 coding DNA: TGTGCCAGCAGCTTAACAGCGGGAGAAGAGACCCAGTACTTC. Translation gives CASSLTAGEETQYF. The full variable domain, its missing parts supplied by reference TRBV7-3 and TRBJ2-5, is GAGVSQTPSNKVTEKGKYVELRCDPISGHTALYWYRQSLGQGPEFLIYFQGTGAADDSGLPNDRFFAVRPEGSVSTLKIQRTERGDSAVYLCASSLTAGEETQYFGPGTRLLVL.

This clonotype has a handful of counts. For the CDR3, the DNA is TGTGCCAGCAGCCAGTCACTCCGCGAGCAGTACTTC. Translation gives CASSQSLREQYF. The chain combines TRBV11-3 with TRBJ2-5, with no clear D. The DNA end favors TRBJ2-7, so the J call may be wrong. There are 12 residues in the CDR3. Germline V gene data show CDR1 as SGHNT and CDR2 as YENEEA.

On this clonotype itself: A much larger clonotype is one base distant, so this may be a read error. The rearrangement links TRBV29-1 to TRBJ2-5; unclear D gene. This CDR3 is 11 amino acids long. Germline CDR1 is SQVTM and CDR2 is ANQGSEA. V lost 4 bases and J 11 bases, leaving 14 bases between the germline ends. The CDR3 here is CSVAYVNEQYF. The CDR3 DNA reads as TGCAGCGTTGCCTACGTTAATGAGCAGTACTTC.

There are a few counts of this clonotype. V and J are TRBV5-1 and TRBJ2-5, with 7 bases matching TRBD1. The V and J ends lost 1 base and 0 bases, in that order; junction bases with no gene match: 3. The CDR3 contains 15 residues. The germline gives CDR1 SGHRS, CDR2 YFSETQ. The CDR3 coding sequence is TGCGCCAGCAGCTTGACCGGACAGGACCAAGAGACCCAGTACTTC. Its translation: CASSLTGQDQETQYF. Full variable domain (remainder filled in from reference TRBV5-1 and TRBJ2-5): KAGVTQTPRYLIKTRGQQVTLSCSPISGHRSVSWYQQTPGQGLQFLFEYFSETQRNKGNFPGRFSGRQFSNSRSEMNVSTLELGDSALYLCASSLTGQDQETQYFGPGTRLLVL.

Note on this clonotype: A much larger clonotype is one base distant, so this may be a read error. The chain carries TRBV27 and TRBJ2-7; 10 bases line up with TRBD1. The germline CDR1 and CDR2 sequences are MNHEY and SMNVEV (reference sequence). The CDR3 covers 13 residues. In nucleotides, the CDR3 is TGTGCCAGCAGTCCTAGGACAGGGGGAGAGCGGTACTTC. Translated: CASSPRTGGERYF.

As to this clonotype: Possible read error: a much larger clone is one base away. The genes are TRBV12-3 or TRBV12-4 and TRBJ2-7; tentatively, D is TRBD1 or TRBD2 (5 bases each). The ends were cut back, 5 bases at V and 7 bases at J, with 21 bases in the middle. The CDR3 runs to 15 residues. CDR3 nucleotide sequence: TGTGCCAGCAGTCCCGTTGGGGGTAGGCACAATGAGCAGTACTTC. Amino acids: CASSPVGGRHNEQYF.

The chain uses TRBV7-2 and TRBJ1-2; tentative D call: TRBD1 (6 bases). This CDR3 comprises 13 residues. Germline-derived CDR1 and CDR2 are SGHTA and FQGNSA. Trimming cost V 6 bases and J 4 bases, with 12 bases left between them. CDR3 DNA sequence: TGTGCCAGCAGTTTACAGGGTTCCTATGGCTACACCTTC. It specifies CASSLQGSYGYTF. Full variable domain (missing parts from reference TRBV7-2 and TRBJ1-2): GAGVSQSPSNKVTEKGKDVELRCDPISGHTALYWYRQSLGQGLEFLIYFQGNSAPDKSGLPSDRFSAERTGGSVSTLTIQRTQQEDSAVYLCASSLQGSYGYTFGSGTRLTVV.

This chain links TRBV20-1 with TRBJ2-1; D is possibly TRBD2 (5 bases). Trimming shortened V by 3 bases and J by 10 bases, and 16 bases separated the two germline ends. The length of the CDR3 is 13 residues. Per the germline V gene, CDR1 is DFQATT and CDR2 is SNEGSKA (reference sequence). The CDR3 region has the DNA TGCAGTGCTAGCGTAGCGCAACGCGCCGAGCAGTTCTTC. It specifies CSASVAQRAEQFF.

J is TRBJ2-5 and V is TRBV2; TRBD2 aligns across 7 bases. The germline V gene has CDR1 SNHLY and CDR2 FYNNEI. V lost 4 bases to trimming and J lost 3 bases; unmatched junction nucleotides: 5. The CDR3 runs to 14 residues. For the CDR3, the DNA is TGTGCCAGCAGTGTGGGGCTAGCGGAAGAGACCCAGTACTTC. The encoded protein is CASSVGLAEETQYF.

The chain employs TRBV6-2 or TRBV6-3 and TRBJ2-5; 9 positions agree with TRBD2. The germline gives CDR1 MNHEY, CDR2 SVGEGT. V was pared by 7 bases and J by 11 bases, with 14 bases of the junction left unmatched. This CDR3 has 14 residues. The CDR3 is CASILGTSRNEQYF. Written as DNA, the CDR3 is TGTGCCAGCATCCTCGGGACTAGCCGGAATGAGCAGTACTTC.

This clonotype came up once. A much larger clonotype is one base distant, so this may be a read error. The chain employs TRBV10-3 and TRBJ2-7; 8 bases map to TRBD2. The length of the CDR3 is 15 residues. J was trimmed by 0 bases and V by 10 bases; bases with no gene match: 11. The germline V gene has CDR1 ENHRY and CDR2 SYGVKD. The CDR3 here is CATRGAGASSYEQYF. CDR3 in DNA: TGTGCCACCAGAGGAGCGGGAGCGAGCTCCTACGAGCAGTACTTC.

Details on this clonotype: This may stem from a read error, because a much larger clone lies one nucleotide away. V usage is TRBV9 and J usage is TRBJ2-7, with a weak D call TRBD1 (5 bases). The tail of the sequence fits TRBJ2-5 better, so the J call may be wrong. Germline V gene sequence: CDR1 SGDLS, CDR2 YYNGEE. The CDR3 covers 13 residues. This CDR3 reads CASSVGGFVTQYF. The DNA of the CDR3 is TGTGCCAGCAGCGTAGGGGGCTTCGTGACCCAGTACTTC.

The J gene is TRBJ2-1, the V gene TRBV28; 9 bases match TRBD2. There are 14 residues in the CDR3. CDR1 is MDHEN, CDR2 SYDVKM, per germline. J gave up 8 bases and V 6 bases, and 8 bases lay outside the gene matches. The CDR3 loop reads CASRPGLAIYEQFF. The DNA for the CDR3 is TGTGCCAGCAGACCGGGACTAGCTATCTATGAGCAGTTCTTC.

V gene TRBV5-5 combines with J gene TRBJ2-5, with D perhaps TRBD1 (5 bases). Germline assignment: CDR1 SGHKS and CDR2 YYEKEE (reference sequence). Trimming pared 3 bases from V and 5 bases from J, leaving 17 bases between. The CDR3 length is 15 residues. The chain's CDR3 is CASSSLDSRAETQYF. In nucleotides, the CDR3 is TGTGCCAGCAGCTCACTTGACAGCCGAGCGGAGACCCAGTACTTC.

Only a few counts were recorded for this clonotype. The V gene is TRBV7-8, the J gene TRBJ2-3, with D uncertain. The CDR3 length is 14 residues. Deletions cut 6 bases from V and 1 base from J, with 11 bases between. CDR1 is SGHVS and CDR2 is FQNEAQ in the germline V gene. CDR3 DNA sequence: TGTGCCAGCAGACTTTTCCAGGGCACAGATACGCAGTATTTT. Residues: CASRLFQGTDTQYF.

This clonotype came up many times. This clone may be a read error of a much larger clone one base away. The CDR3 spells CASSSVRDTTQRSGRDNEQYF. CDR3 DNA: TGTGCCAGCAGCTCGGTCCGGGACACCACTCAGAGGAGCGGGAGGGATAATGAGCAGTACTTC. The V and J genes are TRBV5-5 and TRBJ2-5, with 10 nucleotides matching TRBD2. Trimming took 3 bases from V and 11 from J; bases not matched to a gene: 31. CDR1 SGHKS and CDR2 YYEKEE come from the germline V gene (reference sequence). The CDR3 contains 21 residues. Supplemented by reference TRBV5-5 and TRBJ2-5, the full variable domain reads DAGVTQSPTHLIKTRGQQVTLRCSPISGHKSVSWYQQVLGQGPQFIFQYYEKEERGRGNFPDRFSARQFPNYSSELNVNALLLGDSALYLCASSSVRDTTQRSGRDNEQYFGPGTRLLVL.

This clonotype was recorded many times. The chain couples TRBV5-1 to TRBJ2-5; D might be TRBD1 (6 bases). Trimming stripped 0 bases from V and 4 bases from J, with 10 bases between. This CDR3 has 14 amino acids. The germline gives CDR1 SGHRS, CDR2 YFSETQ. In DNA form, the CDR3 reads TGCGCCAGCAGCTTGGACAGGGCTGTAGAGACCCAGTACTTC. Translation gives CASSLDRAVETQYF.

In nucleotides, the CDR3 is TGCAGCGTCCCGGGACTAAGCACAGATACGCAGTATTTT. Translation: CSVPGLSTDTQYF. The chain employs TRBV29-1 and TRBJ2-3; 7 bases line up with TRBD2. Per germline, CDR1 SQVTM and CDR2 ANQGSEA. The CDR3 extends over 13 amino acids. Germline trimming cut 6 bases from V and 0 bases from J; bases unmatched to any gene: 3.

This clonotype was seen a handful of times. The chain is built from TRBV5-1 and TRBJ2-7, with 11 bases that match TRBD1. This CDR3 has 14 residues. Per germline, CDR1 SGHRS and CDR2 YFSETQ. Trimming took 5 bases from V and 6 from J; bases not matched to a gene: 7. The CDR3 spells CASRTGDRGAEQYF. Here the CDR3 DNA reads TGCGCCAGCAGAACCGGGGACAGGGGGGCCGAGCAGTACTTC. Combining the CDR3 with reference TRBV5-1 and TRBJ2-7 gives the whole variable domain KAGVTQTPRYLIKTRGQQVTLSCSPISGHRSVSWYQQTPGQGLQFLFEYFSETQRNKGNFPGRFSGRQFSNSRSEMNVSTLELGDSALYLCASRTGDRGAEQYFGPGTRLTVT.

The chain carries TRBV12-3 or TRBV12-4 and TRBJ2-5; D may match TRBD1 or TRBD2 (5 bases each). V was shortened by 5 bases and J by 3 bases, with 19 bases between the two germline ends. The CDR3 loop spans 16 amino acids. The DNA of the CDR3 is TGTGCCAGCAGTGACTCCGGGGCGGGCTACAAAGAGACCCAGTACTTC. Its protein is CASSDSGAGYKETQYF.

This clonotype occurred many times. This chain joins TRBV29-1 and TRBJ2-2; TRBD1 aligns across 8 bases. Looked up from germline, CDR1 is SQVTM and CDR2 is ANQGSEA. CDR3 length: 14 amino acids. After removal of 3 bases from V and 4 bases from J, the junction contained 4 bases not matched to a gene. CDR3 amino acids: CSVDGTGLTGELFF. Here the CDR3 DNA reads TGCAGCGTTGATGGGACAGGTCTCACCGGGGAGCTGTTTTTT.

CDR3 nucleotides: TGCGCCAGCAGCTTGGTTGGCCCTAGCTCCTACGAGCAGTACTTC. Translation gives CASSLVGPSSYEQYF. The V gene is TRBV5-1, the J gene TRBJ2-7; D is undetermined. CDR1 SGHRS and CDR2 YFSETQ come from the germline V gene. The CDR3 has 15 amino acids. Trimming pared 0 bases from V and 0 bases from J, leaving 10 bases between.

The chain joins TRBV7-2 to TRBJ1-5; D remains unclear. Germline V gene data show CDR1 as SGHTA and CDR2 as FQGNSA. CDR3 length: 14 amino acids. Trimming removed 5 bases at V and 2 bases at J, with 10 bases between. The chain's CDR3 is CASSQRAGNQPQHF. The CDR3 DNA reads TGTGCCAGCAGCCAAAGGGCGGGCAATCAGCCCCAGCATTTT.